A selection of T cell receptor beta chains follows, all from one sample in a study of cytomegalovirus exposure and HLA in healthy donors. Some clones are missing from TCRdb's copy, which holds only in-frame ones; the method was immunoSEQ multiplex PCR. The data show 160,000 or so clones, with over 60% seen just once and around 2.8% held by the top ten. Sample: PBMCs. These receptors originate from a woman between 25 and 40 years old in good health and CMV-seronegative. CDR3s include the opening cysteine and the closing phenylalanine or tryptophan. A D gene is named only where the DNA matches it firmly. Size is omitted from some rows. Given values are once, few, many or a class for expanded clones.

size	V	D	J	CDR3	DNA
.	TRBV10-3	TRBD2	TRBJ2-3	CAISESVLAGGRLGAQYF	TGTGCCATCAGTGAGTCGGTCCTAGCGGGGGGCCGACTTGGGGCGCAGTATTTT
.	TRBV28	.	TRBJ1-2	CASSHPRGANYGYTF	TGTGCCAGCAGCCATCCGCGGGGGGCTAACTATGGCTACACCTTC
.	TRBV2	.	TRBJ2-1	CASSLSEQFF	TGTGCCAGCAGCCTGAGCGAGCAGTTCTTC
.	TRBV5-4	TRBD2	TRBJ2-7	CASSLAGGIEQYF	TGTGCCAGCAGCCTAGCGGGGGGTATTGAGCAGTACTTC
.	TRBV5-1	TRBD1	TRBJ1-1	CASSASGTENTEAFF	TGCGCCAGCAGCGCCTCCGGGACAGAGAACACTGAAGCTTTCTTT
.	TRBV4-1	.	TRBJ2-3	CASSLQKTDTQYF	TGCGCCAGCAGCTTACAGAAAACAGATACGCAGTATTTT
.	TRBV30	.	TRBJ1-1	CAWGSQGEAFF	TGTGCTTGGGGATCACAGGGTGAAGCTTTCTTT
.	TRBV7-2	TRBD2	TRBJ2-7	CASSLGSSGGHYEQYF	TGTGCCAGCAGCTTAGGGTCTAGCGGGGGTCACTACGAGCAGTACTTC
few	TRBV18	TRBD1	TRBJ2-5	CASSPGQGARETQYF	TGTGCCAGCTCACCAGGGCAGGGGGCCCGAGAGACCCAGTACTTC
.	TRBV4-3	.	TRBJ1-2	CASSVQGHPGGYTF	TGCGCCAGCAGCGTCCAGGGACACCCAGGGGGCTACACCTTC
few	TRBV30	.	TRBJ2-5	CAWSGPAGETQYF	TGTGCCTGGAGTGGCCCGGCGGGAGAGACCCAGTACTTC
.	TRBV25-1	TRBD2	TRBJ2-2	CASSGGSPRPGELFF	TGTGCCAGCAGTGGCGGGAGTCCGCGTCCCGGGGAGCTGTTTTTT
once	TRBV7-9	TRBD1	TRBJ2-7	CASSSVRTGGDEQYF	TGTGCCAGCAGCTCAGTTCGGACAGGGGGCGACGAGCAGTACTTC
.	TRBV6-6	.	TRBJ2-1	CAATGTPYNEQFF	TGTGCCGCCACAGGGACCCCGTACAATGAGCAGTTCTTC
.	TRBV6-5	.	TRBJ2-5	CASSYAAGTQETQYF	TGTGCCAGCAGTTATGCGGCCGGGACTCAAGAGACCCAGTACTTC
.	TRBV28	TRBD2	TRBJ2-3	CASSLSTSFGTDTQYF	TGTGCCAGCAGTTTATCGACTAGCTTCGGCACAGATACGCAGTATTTT
.	TRBV7-9	.	TRBJ2-3	CASSKDPGSF	TGTGCCAGCAGCAAAGATCCCGGTAGCTTT
.	TRBV28	.	TRBJ2-7	CASLTRGQALTYEQYF	TGTGCCAGTCTGACTAGAGGGCAGGCGTTAACCTACGAGCAGTACTTC
.	TRBV11-2	.	TRBJ2-1	CASSFGSGIALYNEQFF	TGTGCCAGCAGTTTTGGGTCGGGGATAGCGCTCTACAATGAGCAGTTCTTC
.	TRBV18	.	TRBJ1-1	CASSPLRDMNTEAFF	TGTGCCAGCTCACCGCTAAGGGACATGAACACTGAAGCTTTCTTT
few	TRBV4-1	TRBD2	TRBJ2-5	CASSQDQTSARPQYF	TGCGCCAGCAGCCAAGATCAAACTAGCGCTCGTCCCCAGTACTTC
few	TRBV4-3	.	TRBJ1-4	CASSLLSPKREKLFF	TGCGCCAGCAGCCTTCTCAGCCCGAAGCGGGAAAAACTGTTTTTT
once	TRBV7-2	.	TRBJ2-7	CASRYSYEQYF	TGTGCCAGCAGATACTCCTACGAGCAGTACTTC
.	TRBV6-1	.	TRBJ1-1	CASTYRSMNTEAFF	TGTGCCAGCACCTACAGGAGCATGAACACTGAAGCTTTCTTT
once	TRBV10-3	TRBD1	TRBJ2-7	CATQDRSTYEQYF	TGTGCCACACAGGACAGGTCGACCTACGAGCAGTACTTC
.	TRBV9	TRBD2	TRBJ2-3	CASSPRLAGTDTQYF	TGTGCCAGCAGCCCCAGACTAGCGGGCACAGATACGCAGTATTTT
.	TRBV19	.	TRBJ2-1	CASSLPPYNEQFF	TGTGCCAGTTCCCTACCCCCCTACAATGAGCAGTTCTTC
.	TRBV4-1	TRBD1	TRBJ2-6	CASRAGQARSGANVLTF	TGCGCCAGCAGGGCCGGACAGGCGCGCTCTGGGGCCAACGTCCTGACTTTC
once	TRBV28	TRBD1	TRBJ1-2	CASSSGTDYGYTF	TGTGCCAGCAGTTCCGGGACAGACTATGGCTACACCTTC
.	TRBV18	.	TRBJ1-1	CASSQGGAQNTEAFF	TGTGCCAGCTCACAAGGGGGTGCACAGAACACTGAAGCTTTCTTT
.	TRBV19	.	TRBJ2-7	CASSINRAPYEQYF	TGTGCCAGTAGTATAAACAGGGCCCCCTACGAGCAGTACTTC
.	TRBV25-1	TRBD2	TRBJ2-1	CASSREAMGYGNEQFF	TGTGCCAGCAGTCGGGAGGCAATGGGCTACGGGAATGAGCAGTTCTTC
.	TRBV9	.	TRBJ2-2	CASSVDYSLSLGELFF	TGTGCCAGCAGCGTAGATTACAGTCTGAGTCTGGGGGAGCTGTTTTTT
once	TRBV29-1	TRBD1	TRBJ1-2	CSVDSGQGDGYTF	TGCAGCGTTGATAGCGGACAGGGAGACGGCTACACCTTC
.	TRBV2	.	TRBJ1-2	CASNPSGVTYGYTF	TGTGCCAGCAACCCGTCAGGGGTGACCTATGGCTACACCTTC
.	TRBV6-5	.	TRBJ2-5	CASSSIGGETQYF	TGTGCCAGCAGCTCAATCGGCGGAGAGACCCAGTACTTC
.	TRBV7-9	.	TRBJ1-3	CASGGVGNTIYF	TGTGCCAGCGGAGGGGTCGGTAACACCATATATTTT
.	TRBV7-6	.	TRBJ2-7	CASSQGGVGYEQYF	TGTGCCAGCAGTCAAGGGGGGGTTGGCTACGAGCAGTACTTC
.	TRBV2	TRBD1	TRBJ1-6	CASRGQGASYNSPLHF	TGTGCCAGCAGAGGACAGGGAGCCTCCTATAATTCACCCCTCCACTTT
.	TRBV7-2	TRBD1	TRBJ1-2	CASSMGQASYGYTF	TGTGCCAGCAGCATGGGACAGGCTTCCTATGGCTACACCTTC
.	TRBV30	.	TRBJ1-6	CAWTRHNSPLHF	TGTGCCTGGACCAGGCATAATTCACCCCTCCACTTT
.	TRBV7-2	.	TRBJ2-2	CASSLVAGVGELFF	TGTGCCAGCAGCTTAGTGGCCGGGGTGGGGGAGCTGTTTTTT
.	TRBV28	.	TRBJ2-1	CASSYGGSYNEQFF	TGTGCCAGCAGTTACGGGGGTTCCTACAATGAGCAGTTCTTC
.	TRBV6-6	.	TRBJ1-5	CASTGVNQPQHF	TGTGCCAGCACGGGGGTCAATCAGCCCCAGCATTTT
few	TRBV7-2	.	TRBJ2-1	CASSLGTTTIDEQFF	TGTGCCAGCAGCTTAGGGACTACTACTATCGATGAGCAGTTCTTC
few	TRBV19	TRBD1	TRBJ1-5	CASSPRDRNQPQHF	TGTGCCAGTAGCCCCCGGGACAGAAATCAGCCCCAGCATTTT
.	TRBV30	.	TRBJ1-2	CAWGLNYGYTF	TGTGCCTGGGGACTTAACTATGGCTACACCTTC
.	TRBV11-2	TRBD2	TRBJ2-7	CASSPRTSGVNEQYF	TGTGCCAGCAGCCCTCGGACTAGCGGGGTTAACGAGCAGTACTTC
.	TRBV7-9	.	TRBJ1-4	CSSSLVLSGRGEKLFF	TGTTCCAGCAGCTTAGTATTATCGGGTAGGGGCGAAAAACTGTTTTTT
few	TRBV7-9	.	TRBJ1-4	CASSSPGRADEKLFF	TGTGCCAGCAGCTCCCCGGGGAGGGCGGATGAAAAACTGTTTTTT
.	TRBV19	.	TRBJ2-1	CASSIRSGGLNEQFF	TGTGCCAGTAGTATAAGGAGCGGTGGCTTGAATGAGCAGTTCTTC
.	TRBV7-8	.	TRBJ2-7	CASSFEAGYEQYF	TGTGCCAGCAGCTTCGAGGCCGGGTACGAGCAGTACTTC
once	TRBV19	TRBD1	TRBJ1-2	CASRPGQKIYGYTF	TGTGCCAGTAGGCCGGGACAGAAAATCTATGGCTACACCTTC